Listed here are 18 T cell receptor beta chains from one sample, sequenced in a study of response to subunit inactivated influenza vaccine (dated by TCRdb to 2016 to 2019). Library preparation employed RT-PCR. This sample was sequenced with an Illumina HiSeq 2500. TCRdb reworked the public reads: Q25 trimming with fastp, MiXCR clone assembly, productive beta chains retained. Here each entry gathers all rows of one CDR3 protein and keeps the most common genes and DNA. The sample contains about 830,000 distinct CDR3 sequences, less than 20% of them found a single time. The top ten hold about a tenth of the sample. The sample consisted of PBMCs from blood, taken around 5 days after vaccination. These receptor sequences come from a man aged 50 or older who received an inactivated influenza vaccine. Donor details come from another sample of the same person, matched by shared clones.

This clonotype was detected a few times. The CDR3 protein is CSAVDFSYEQYF. Written as DNA, the CDR3 is TGCAGTGCTGTAGACTTTTCCTACGAGCAGTACTTC. V and J are TRBV20-1 and TRBJ2-7; no reliable D call. Per the germline V gene, CDR1 is DFQATT and CDR2 is SNEGSKA (reference sequence). The V end was cut by 5 bases, the J end by 1 base, with 9 bases between. CDR3 length: 12 residues.

This clonotype has a handful of counts. The chain joins TRBV7-2 to TRBJ2-5, with 14 bases fitting TRBD2. CDR1 and CDR2 (germline): SGHTA, FQGNSA. V dropped 3 bases and J dropped 4; count of bases not matched to a gene: 1. There are 15 residues in the CDR3. CDR3 DNA: TGTGCCAGCAGCTTTGGACTAGCGGGGGGAGAGACCCAGTACTTC. This encodes CASSFGLAGGETQYF.

CDR3 region: CASRRKRGATETQYF. The CDR3 nucleotides read TGTGCCAGCAGACGAAAGCGGGGGGCCACAGAGACCCAGTACTTC. This chain joins TRBV6-2 or TRBV6-3 and TRBJ2-5, with 9 bases lining up with TRBD2. The germline V gene encodes CDR1 MNHEY and CDR2 SVGEGT. Germline trimming cut 6 bases from V and 4 bases from J; bases unmatched to any gene: 9. The CDR3 has 15 amino acids.

This clonotype was found a few times. CDR3 in amino acids: CASSQGGTAITDTQYF. The CDR3 bases are TGCGCCAGCAGCCAAGGCGGGACAGCCATCACAGATACGCAGTATTTT. This chain links TRBV4-1 with TRBJ2-3; possibly TRBD1 for D (7 bases). V was trimmed by 1 base and J by 2 bases, leaving 13 bases between them. The V gene's germline CDR1 is MGHRA and CDR2 YSYEKL. The CDR3 is made up of 16 amino acids.

This clonotype was counted at least ten times. The rearrangement joins TRBV20-1 to TRBJ2-7; TRBD1 matches 8 bases. The length of the CDR3 is 14 residues. CDR1 and CDR2 (germline): DFQATT, SNEGSKA (reference sequence). With V trimmed by 1 base and J by 7 bases, 9 bases remained unmatched. CDR3 sequence reads: CSARGPQGALEQYF. Written as DNA, the CDR3 is TGCAGTGCTAGAGGGCCGCAGGGGGCGCTTGAGCAGTACTTC.

The J gene is TRBJ1-1, the V gene TRBV29-1; 8 nucleotides match TRBD1. This CDR3 spans 14 amino acids. The germline gives CDR1 SQVTM, CDR2 ANQGSEA. V dropped 4 bases and J dropped 0; count of bases not matched to a gene: 4. The DNA for the CDR3 is TGCAGCGTTGGGACAGGGCTTTTGAACACTGAAGCTTTCTTT. It is translated as CSVGTGLLNTEAFF. The full variable domain, completed using reference TRBV29-1 and TRBJ1-1, is SAVISQKPSRDICQRGTSLTIQCQVDSQVTMMFWYRQQPGQSLTLIATANQGSEATYESGFVIDKFPISRPNLTFSTLTVSNMSPEDSSIYLCSVGTGLLNTEAFFGQGTRLTVV.

The sample holds a few counts of this clonotype. The chain employs TRBV29-1 and TRBJ2-7; D ambiguous. Trimming shortened V by 4 bases and J by 1 base, and 17 bases separated the two germline ends. The CDR3 covers 15 residues. Germline-derived CDR1 and CDR2 are SQVTM and ANQGSEA. The CDR3: CSVGTFLNLSYEQYF. DNA of the CDR3: TGCAGCGTTGGGACCTTCCTTAACCTATCCTACGAGCAGTACTTC.

This chain joins TRBV20-1 and TRBJ2-7, with D perhaps given as TRBD1 or TRBD2 (5 bases each). Per the germline V gene, CDR1 is DFQATT and CDR2 is SNEGSKA (reference sequence). V was shortened by 0 bases and J by 0 bases, with 15 bases between the two germline ends. The CDR3 runs 16 residues. CDR3 bases: TGCAGTGCTAGAGAGCACCGGGACGGAAGCTCCTACGAGCAGTACTTC. The encoded protein is CSAREHRDGSSYEQYF.

The chain is built from TRBV6-2 or TRBV6-3 and TRBJ2-7; 8 nucleotides align to TRBD2. CDR1 is MNHEY, CDR2 SVGEGT, per germline. Germline trimming cut 5 bases from V and 0 bases from J; bases unmatched to any gene: 12. This CDR3 comprises 17 residues. CDR3 region: CASSGVRSGTFSYEQYF. In DNA form, the CDR3 reads TGTGCCAGCAGTGGAGTTCGTAGCGGGACCTTCTCCTACGAGCAGTACTTC.

This clonotype was seen a few times. The chain couples TRBV7-6 to TRBJ2-1; 12 nucleotides agree with TRBD2. The CDR3 sequence is 18 residues long. Germline V gene lookup returns CDR1 SGHVS and CDR2 FNYEAQ. Trimming removed 1 base from V and 4 bases from J; junction bases left unmatched: 8. The CDR3 reads CASSLEDGLAGTYNEQFF. CDR3 DNA: TGTGCCAGCAGCTTAGAGGACGGACTAGCGGGAACTTACAATGAGCAGTTCTTC.

This clonotype showed up just a few times. V gene TRBV29-1 combines with J gene TRBJ2-3, with TRBD2 as a possible D gene (6 bases). Trimming pared 1 base from V and 0 bases from J, leaving 11 bases between. The CDR3 spans 15 residues. The germline V gene has CDR1 SQVTM and CDR2 ANQGSEA. The CDR3 sequence: CSVEVAGTSTDTQYF. The CDR3 DNA is TGCAGCGTTGAAGTGGCGGGGACTAGCACAGATACGCAGTATTTT.

The table lists this clonotype with a few counts. The rearrangement links TRBV12-3 or TRBV12-4 to TRBJ1-1; weak D call: TRBD1 (6 bases). V lost 6 bases to trimming and J lost 6 bases, with 14 bases between them. The CDR3 covers 13 residues. The CDR3 loop is CASRQGRSAEAFF. CDR3 in DNA: TGTGCCAGCAGACAGGGTCGTAGCGCTGAAGCTTTCTTT.

This clonotype was observed a handful of times. V usage is TRBV21-1 and J usage is TRBJ1-5; the DNA was not used to check the table's D call, TRBD1. TRBV21-1 is noted as a pseudogene. CDR3 size: 17 residues. This CDR3 reads CASSKRKGKSSNQPQHF. DNA of the CDR3: TGTGCCAGCAGCAAAAGGAAGGGGAAGTCGAGCAATCAGCCCCAGCATTTT.

V gene TRBV28 combines with J gene TRBJ2-4, with 11 bases lining up with TRBD1. The CDR3 length is 15 residues. Germline-derived CDR1 and CDR2 are MDHEN and SYDVKM. With 6 bases clipped from V and 6 bases from J, the junction kept 7 bases outside the gene matches. CDR3 coding DNA: TGTGCCAGCAGCTATACCGGGACAGGGGGAAACATTCAGTACTTC. Translation gives CASSYTGTGGNIQYF.

The chain recombines TRBV7-9 with TRBJ2-1; 16 bases line up with TRBD2. Germline assignment: CDR1 SEHNR and CDR2 FQNEAQ (reference sequence). The CDR3 is 15 amino acids. The trim removed 5 bases at V and 8 bases at J, leaving 3 bases unmatched. CDR3 DNA: TGTGCCAGCAGCCAGGGACTAGCGGGAGGGCATGAGCAGTTCTTC. Translation: CASSQGLAGGHEQFF.

The V gene is TRBV5-6, the J gene TRBJ2-1; 9 nucleotides align to TRBD2. This CDR3 region has 18 residues. Germline CDR1 and CDR2: SGHDT and YYEEEE. Germline trimming cut 2 bases from V and 11 bases from J; bases unmatched to any gene: 20. CDR3 protein: CASSFRTSAPTKAWKQFF. The DNA for the CDR3 is TGTGCCAGCAGCTTCAGGACTAGCGCCCCGACCAAGGCGTGGAAGCAGTTCTTC. Drawing the rest from reference TRBV5-6 and TRBJ2-1, the complete variable domain is DAGVTQSPTHLIKTRGQQVTLRCSPKSGHDTVSWYQQALGQGPQFIFQYYEEEERQRGNFPDRFSGHQFPNYSSELNVNALLLGDSALYLCASSFRTSAPTKAWKQFFGPGTRLTVL.

This sequence joins TRBV28 and TRBJ2-7; 7 nucleotides match TRBD1. Looked up from germline, CDR1 is MDHEN and CDR2 is SYDVKM. CDR3 size: 12 residues. V lost 5 bases and J lost 7; bases outside the gene matches: 5. The CDR3: CASSVQGLEQYF. CDR3 in DNA: TGTGCCAGCAGTGTACAGGGGTTGGAGCAGTACTTC. The full variable domain, in which reference TRBV28 and TRBJ2-7 provide the parts outside the CDR3, is DVKVTQSSRYLVKRTGEKVFLECVQDMDHENMFWYRQDPGLGLRLIYFSYDVKMKEKGDIPEGYSVSREKKERFSLILESASTNQTSMYLCASSVQGLEQYFGPGTRLTVT.

The table lists this clonotype with a few counts. The chain is built from TRBV9 and TRBJ2-1, with D possibly TRBD2 on 5 matching bases. V gave up 5 bases and J gave up 5 bases, with 17 bases separating them. The CDR3 covers 15 residues. Germline CDR1 reads SGDLS; CDR2 reads YYNGEE. The CDR3 region has the DNA TGTGCCAGCAGTGCAAGTAATACTAGAAACAATGAGCAGTTCTTC. Translating it yields CASSASNTRNNEQFF.